The rows below give T cell receptor beta chains drawn from one sample of a study of cytomegalovirus exposure and HLA in healthy donors. Sequenced by immunoSEQ multiplex PCR; TCRdb stores in-frame clones only, minus some. The sample lists roughly 240,000 clones, 70% to 90% seen once, with around 0.23% in the top ten. Sequencing was done on a sample of PBMCs. These receptors all come from a girl between 2 and 10 years old in good health and CMV-seronegative. Each CDR3 is given with its conserved first and last residue. D genes are given only for firm matches. Rows may omit the clone size; those that give it use once, few, many or a size class.

TRBV19,NA,NA,TRBJ2-3,CASRLVGGNTDTQYF,TGTGCCAGTAGGTTGGTGGGCGGGAACACAGATACGCAGTATTTT
TRBV10-1,NA,NA,TRBJ2-3,CASSESGTLGDTQYF,TGCGCCAGCAGTGAGTCCGGGACTCTGGGAGATACGCAGTATTTT
TRBV5-1,NA,NA,TRBJ1-2,CASSLDGDRSVYGYTF,TGCGCCAGCAGCTTGGATGGAGATAGATCAGTCTATGGCTACACCTTC
TRBV4-1,TRBD2,NA,TRBJ2-5,CASSGLVQETQYF,TGCGCCAGCAGCGGACTAGTACAAGAGACCCAGTACTTC
TRBV6-4,TRBD2,few,TRBJ2-3,CASSSLAGGPDTQYF,TGTGCCAGCAGTTCCCTAGCGGGAGGGCCAGATACGCAGTATTTT
TRBV30,NA,NA,TRBJ1-4,CAWMGRGGRKLFF,TGTGCCTGGATGGGCCGGGGGGGCCGAAAACTGTTTTTT
TRBV20-1,NA,NA,TRBJ1-2,CSARDREGYTF,TGCAGTGCTAGAGACAGGGAAGGCTACACCTTC
TRBV10-2,TRBD1,NA,TRBJ2-2,CAIAGTGASGELFF,TGCGCCATCGCCGGGACAGGGGCTTCGGGGGAGCTGTTTTTT
TRBV6-1,NA,NA,TRBJ2-2,CASSELRELFF,TGTGCCAGCAGTGAATTAAGGGAGCTGTTTTTT
TRBV7-9,NA,NA,TRBJ1-2,CASSLATSYTF,TGTGCCAGCAGCTTAGCGACAAGCTACACCTTC
TRBV28,TRBD1,NA,TRBJ2-7,CASSFLGQGNYEQYF,TGTGCCAGCAGTTTTTTGGGACAGGGGAACTACGAGCAGTACTTC
TRBV5-1,NA,NA,TRBJ1-4,CASSTYLGRNEKLFF,TGCGCCAGCAGCACATATCTGGGGCGGAATGAAAAACTGTTTTTT
TRBV9,TRBD2,NA,TRBJ2-3,CASTPIAGGVGTDTQYF,TGTGCCAGCACCCCAATAGCGGGAGGGGTTGGTACAGATACGCAGTATTTT
TRBV27,TRBD2,NA,TRBJ2-3,CASSRTSGGPTDTQYF,TGTGCCAGCAGTCGGACTAGCGGGGGGCCCACAGATACGCAGTATTTT
TRBV7-2,NA,NA,TRBJ2-3,CASSLTVIGDTQYF,TGTGCCAGCAGCTTAACGGTAATCGGGGATACGCAGTATTTT
TRBV10-1,TRBD1,NA,TRBJ1-1,CASSDPGQGNTEAFF,TGCGCCAGCAGTGATCCGGGACAGGGGAACACTGAAGCTTTCTTT
TRBV4-2,NA,NA,TRBJ1-2,CASSQTGKNYGYTF,TGTGCCAGCAGCCAAACAGGGAAGAACTATGGCTACACCTTC
TRBV28,NA,NA,TRBJ2-1,CASKVGTYNEQFF,TGTGCCAGCAAGGTTGGGACATACAATGAGCAGTTCTTC
TRBV5-4,NA,NA,TRBJ2-4,CASSLDDKTKNIQYF,TGTGCCAGCAGCCTGGACGACAAAACCAAAAACATTCAGTACTTC
TRBV7-9,TRBD1,NA,TRBJ2-5,CASSLEGQGRPSFRETQYF,TGTGCCAGCAGCTTAGAAGGACAGGGAAGGCCCTCGTTCCGAGAGACCCAGTACTTC
TRBV5-1,TRBD1,once,TRBJ2-7,CASSRAGTGTFYEQYF,TGCGCCAGCAGCCGCGCGGGGACAGGGACCTTCTACGAGCAGTACTTC
TRBV18,NA,NA,TRBJ2-3,CASSAPSTDTQYF,TGTGCCAGCTCAGCGCCGTCCACAGATACGCAGTATTTT
TRBV5-1,NA,NA,TRBJ2-7,CASSLAGSSYEQYF,TGCGCCAGCAGCTTGGCGGGAAGCTCCTACGAGCAGTACTTC
TRBV7-9,TRBD1,NA,TRBJ1-2,CASSPPLQGAHGYTF,TGTGCCAGCAGCCCACCCCTACAGGGGGCGCATGGCTACACCTTC
TRBV27,TRBD1,NA,TRBJ1-6,CASSLFGQGAPLSSYNSPLHF,TGTGCCAGCAGTTTATTCGGACAGGGGGCACCTTTAAGCTCCTATAATTCACCCCTCCACTTT
TRBV7-9,NA,NA,TRBJ2-7,CASSSRSVDYEQYF,TGTGCCAGCAGCTCCCGGTCTGTCGACTACGAGCAGTACTTC
TRBV7-9,TRBD2,NA,TRBJ2-1,CASSSWTSGSSYNEQFF,TGTGCCAGCAGCTCCTGGACTAGCGGGAGCTCCTACAATGAGCAGTTCTTC
TRBV6-6,NA,NA,TRBJ1-1,CASTWGGSRNTEAFF,TGTGCCAGCACCTGGGGCGGATCGAGGAACACTGAAGCTTTCTTT
TRBV23-1,TRBD1,NA,TRBJ2-1,CASSQPGTGHNEQFF,TGCGCCAGCAGTCAACCCGGGACAGGACACAATGAGCAGTTCTTC
TRBV5-1,TRBD1,NA,TRBJ2-7,CASSLANRDRVYEQYF,TGCGCCAGCAGCTTGGCTAACCGGGACAGGGTCTACGAGCAGTACTTC
TRBV23-1,TRBD1,NA,TRBJ1-5,CASSRGTGGREPQHF,TGCGCCAGCAGTCGGGGGACAGGGGGCAGGGAGCCCCAGCATTTT
TRBV7-9,TRBD2,NA,TRBJ2-7,CASSLLGLEREKGEQYF,TGTGCCAGCAGCTTACTAGGCTTGGAGCGGGAGAAGGGCGAGCAGTACTTC
TRBV7-9,TRBD2,NA,TRBJ2-3,CASSFFLAGTDTQYF,TGTGCCAGCAGCTTTTTTCTAGCGGGCACAGATACGCAGTATTTT
TRBV5-1,NA,NA,TRBJ1-3,CASSLEQGGNTIYF,TGCGCCAGCAGCTTGGAACAGGGTGGAAACACCATATATTTT
TRBV6-6,NA,NA,TRBJ1-5,CASFPMSGNSNQPQHF,TGTGCCAGCTTCCCCATGTCAGGGAATAGCAATCAGCCCCAGCATTTT
TRBV2,TRBD2,NA,TRBJ2-1,CASSVSGGTHYGQFF,TGTGCCAGCAGTGTGAGCGGGGGGACCCACTACGGGCAGTTCTTC